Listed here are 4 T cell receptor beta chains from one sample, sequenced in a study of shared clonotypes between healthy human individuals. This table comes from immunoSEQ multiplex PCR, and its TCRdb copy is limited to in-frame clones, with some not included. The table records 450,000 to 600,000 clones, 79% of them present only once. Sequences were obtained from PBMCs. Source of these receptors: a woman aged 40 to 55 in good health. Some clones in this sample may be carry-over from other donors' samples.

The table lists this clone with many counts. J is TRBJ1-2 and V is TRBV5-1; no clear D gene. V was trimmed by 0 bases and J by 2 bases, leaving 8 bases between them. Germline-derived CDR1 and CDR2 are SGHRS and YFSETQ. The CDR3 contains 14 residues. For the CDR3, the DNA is TGCGCCAGCAGCTTGGAAAGAGAAAACTATGGCTACACCTTC. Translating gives CASSLERENYGYTF.

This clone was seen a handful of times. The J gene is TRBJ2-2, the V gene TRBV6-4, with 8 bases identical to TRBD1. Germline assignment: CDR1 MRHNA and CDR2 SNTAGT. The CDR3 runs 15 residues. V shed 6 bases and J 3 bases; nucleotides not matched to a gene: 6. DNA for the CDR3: TGTGCCAGCAGCCCCGGACAGGGCGACACCGGGGAGCTGTTTTTT. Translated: CASSPGQGDTGELFF.

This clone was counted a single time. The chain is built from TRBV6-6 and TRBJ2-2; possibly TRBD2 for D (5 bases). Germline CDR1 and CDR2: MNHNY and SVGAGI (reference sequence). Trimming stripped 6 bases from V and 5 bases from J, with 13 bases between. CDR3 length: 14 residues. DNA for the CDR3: TGTGCCAGCAGCCACACTAGAGGGACCGGGGAGCTGTTTTTT. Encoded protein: CASSHTRGTGELFF.

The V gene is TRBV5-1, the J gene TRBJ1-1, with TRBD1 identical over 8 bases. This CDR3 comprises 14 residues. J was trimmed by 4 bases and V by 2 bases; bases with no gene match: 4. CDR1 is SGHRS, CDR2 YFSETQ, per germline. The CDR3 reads CASSLKGQGTEAFF. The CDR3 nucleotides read TGCGCCAGCAGCTTAAAAGGACAGGGCACTGAAGCTTTCTTT.